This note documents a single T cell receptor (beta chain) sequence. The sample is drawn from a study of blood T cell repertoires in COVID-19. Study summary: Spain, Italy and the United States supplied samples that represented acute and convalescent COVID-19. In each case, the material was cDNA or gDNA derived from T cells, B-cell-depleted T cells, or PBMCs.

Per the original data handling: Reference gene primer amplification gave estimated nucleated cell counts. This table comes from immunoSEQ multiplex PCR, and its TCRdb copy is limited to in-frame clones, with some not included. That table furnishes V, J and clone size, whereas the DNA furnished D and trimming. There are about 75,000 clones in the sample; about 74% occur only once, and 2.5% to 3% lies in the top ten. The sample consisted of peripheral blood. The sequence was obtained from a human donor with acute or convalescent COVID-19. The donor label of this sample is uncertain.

The CDR3 sequence is CASSPGTGLYNSPLHF. As DNA, the CDR3 is TGTGCCAGCAGTCCCGGGACAGGGCTTTATAATTCACCCCTCCACTTT. V usage is TRBV28 and J usage is TRBJ1-6; TRBD1 matches 9 bases. Unmatched junction bases numbered 6, after V lost 5 bases and J lost 4 bases. This CDR3 comprises 16 residues. CDR1 and CDR2 from the germline V gene are MDHEN and SYDVKM. The variable domain in full, with the rest retrieved from reference TRBV28 and TRBJ1-6, is DVKVTQSSRYLVKRTGEKVFLECVQDMDHENMFWYRQDPGLGLRLIYFSYDVKMKEKGDIPEGYSVSREKKERFSLILESASTNQTSMYLCASSPGTGLYNSPLHFGNGTRLTVT.